The 19 T cell receptor beta chains given below trace back to one sample, sequenced in a study of response to subunit inactivated influenza vaccine (dated by TCRdb to 2017 to 2018). Library preparation used RT-PCR. The instrument was an Illumina HiSeq 2500. Using fastp at Q25 and MiXCR, TCRdb reprocessed the public reads and kept productive beta chains. Rows matching on CDR3 protein sequence are summarized as one entry with the most common DNA and genes. The sample yields approximately 700,000 distinct CDR3 sequences; roughly 14% were counted once. The ten largest clones take up approximately 6.5% of the sample. This specimen was PBMCs from blood, taken around two weeks before vaccination. These receptors were obtained from a man aged 45 to 65 who received an inactivated influenza vaccine. Donor details come from another sample of the same person, matched by shared clones.

The J gene is TRBJ1-5, the V gene TRBV6-2 or TRBV6-3; TRBD1 agrees at 9 bases. The CDR3 is made up of 15 amino acids. The germline V gene encodes CDR1 MNHEY and CDR2 SVGEGT. After removal of 6 bases from V and 0 bases from J, the junction contained 3 bases not matched to a gene. CDR3 sequence reads: CASRPTGGSNQPQHF. In DNA, the CDR3 is TGTGCCAGCAGACCGACAGGGGGTAGCAATCAGCCCCAGCATTTT.

This clonotype was observed a few times. This chain connects TRBV28 to TRBJ2-1; D remains ambiguous. Germline CDR1 reads MDHEN; CDR2 reads SYDVKM. Trimming left V 5 bases short and J 6 bases short, with 5 bases between. The CDR3 contains 11 residues. In DNA form, the CDR3 reads TGTGCCAGCAGTAGGTCCAATGAGCAGTTCTTC. Protein sequence: CASSRSNEQFF.

There are many counts of this clonotype. This rearrangement joins TRBV5-1 to TRBJ1-1; D possibly corresponds to TRBD1 (5 bases). V dropped 7 bases and J dropped 4 bases, with 17 bases sitting between them. CDR1 and CDR2 (germline): SGHRS, YFSETQ. This CDR3 comprises 14 residues. The CDR3 loop is CASHKGAAGTEAFF. The CDR3 nucleotides read TGCGCCAGCCACAAAGGGGCCGCGGGCACTGAAGCTTTCTTT.

Only a few counts were recorded for this clonotype. This chain joins TRBV11-2 and TRBJ2-2; 11 nucleotides agree with TRBD2. The CDR3 sequence is 17 residues long. The V gene end was trimmed by 5 bases and the J gene end by 7 bases; junction bases not matched to a gene: 12. Germline V gives CDR1 SGHAT, CDR2 FQNNGV. The CDR3: CASSPLAGGILGGELFF. Here the CDR3 DNA reads TGTGCCAGCAGCCCTTTAGCGGGGGGGATTTTAGGCGGGGAGCTGTTTTTT.

In this sample, this clonotype turned up once. This CDR3 reads CSAQDIRSYNEQFF. The CDR3 nucleotides read TGCAGTGCTCAAGATATCCGGTCCTACAATGAGCAGTTCTTC. The V gene is TRBV20-1, the J gene TRBJ2-1; D remains ambiguous. V was shortened by 5 bases and J by 1 base, with 12 bases between the two germline ends. CDR1 and CDR2 (germline): DFQATT, SNEGSKA (reference sequence). The CDR3 sequence is 14 residues long.

The chain links TRBV4-3 to TRBJ2-4; D is perhaps TRBD1 (5 bases). The V and J ends lost 4 bases and 6 bases respectively, with 10 bases between them. Germline V gene data show CDR1 as LGHNA and CDR2 as YSLEER. This CDR3 spans 13 amino acids. The CDR3: CASSPETANIQYF. CDR3 coding DNA: TGCGCCAGCAGCCCGGAGACAGCAAACATTCAGTACTTC.

This chain connects TRBV5-6 to TRBJ1-3; D call uncertain. The germline V gene has CDR1 SGHDT and CDR2 YYEEEE. The ends were cut back, 0 bases at V and 7 bases at J, with 5 bases in the middle. The CDR3 has 12 amino acids. The CDR3 is CASSLAPNTIYF. The CDR3 DNA follows: TGTGCCAGCAGCTTGGCCCCGAACACCATATATTTT.

The CDR3 reads CATSRDVPSGNPGGTQYF. Written as DNA, the CDR3 is TGTGCCACCAGCAGAGATGTCCCGAGCGGGAACCCCGGAGGGACCCAGTACTTC. The V gene is TRBV15, the J gene TRBJ2-5; 7 bases fit TRBD2. The CDR3 is 18 amino acids. V gave up 0 bases and J gave up 7 bases; unmatched junction bases: 17. Germline V gene lookup returns CDR1 LNHNV and CDR2 YYDKDF (reference sequence).

The chain couples TRBV29-1 to TRBJ2-1; 11 bases are a match to TRBD2. This CDR3 is 13 amino acids long. V gave up 4 bases and J gave up 6 bases; unmatched junction bases: 2. CDR1 is SQVTM, CDR2 ANQGSEA, per germline. The CDR3 nucleotides read TGCAGCGTTGGACTAGCGGGGCTCAATGAGCAGTTCTTC. It codes for CSVGLAGLNEQFF.

This clonotype has just a few counts. The chain couples TRBV10-1 to TRBJ2-2; D gene ambiguous. The V gene's germline CDR1 is WNHNN and CDR2 SYGVQD (reference sequence). V lost 4 bases, J lost 1 base, and 7 bases lay in between. The CDR3 has 14 amino acids. The CDR3 reads CASSGNRNTGELFF. CDR3 coding DNA: TGCGCCAGCAGTGGGAACAGGAACACCGGGGAGCTGTTTTTT.

The chain recombines TRBV30 with TRBJ1-1, with TRBD1 matching over 8 bases. CDR1 is GTSNPN and CDR2 is SVGIG in the germline V gene (reference sequence). This CDR3 region has 14 residues. J lost 5 bases, V lost 1 base, and 6 bases had no gene match. The CDR3 region is CAWSALDRVTEAFF. CDR3 bases: TGTGCCTGGAGTGCTTTGGACAGGGTGACTGAAGCTTTCTTT.

This chain connects TRBV25-1 to TRBJ2-3; D is perhaps TRBD2 (6 bases). This CDR3 is built from 15 residues. Trimming pared 2 bases from V and 4 bases from J, leaving 13 bases between. From germline, CDR1 is MGHDK and CDR2 SYGVNS. CDR3 DNA sequence: TGTGCCAGCAGTGAAACTAGCAGCTACTCAGATACGCAGTATTTT. Residues: CASSETSSYSDTQYF.

This clonotype was seen repeatedly, ten times or more. The chain has TRBV28 and TRBJ2-2, with 7 nucleotides matching TRBD1. This CDR3 has 17 residues. Germline CDR1 reads MDHEN; CDR2 reads SYDVKM. With 4 bases clipped from V and 1 base from J, the junction kept 9 bases outside the gene matches. In DNA form, the CDR3 reads TGTGCCAGCAGTTCCCTCTCCGGGACAGTGAACACCGGGGAGCTGTTTTTT. Its translation is CASSSLSGTVNTGELFF.

This clonotype was picked up a small number of times. The rearrangement links TRBV18 to TRBJ2-2, with D possibly being TRBD1 or TRBD2 (5 bases each). The CDR3 runs to 15 residues. Germline V lookup: CDR1 KGHSH, CDR2 LQKENI. Trimming stripped 0 bases from V and 7 bases from J, with 12 bases between. The chain's CDR3 is CASSPPGRGLGELFF. Written as DNA, the CDR3 is TGTGCCAGCTCACCACCGGGTCGGGGCCTCGGGGAGCTGTTTTTT.

J is TRBJ1-1 and V is TRBV12-3 or TRBV12-4, with D hard to call. CDR3 length: 13 residues. The V end was cut by 4 bases, the J end by 8 bases, with 14 bases between. CDR3 sequence: CASSSVGIGEAFF. The CDR3 DNA follows: TGTGCCAGCAGTTCTGTCGGGATCGGCGAAGCTTTCTTT.

The rearrangement links TRBV12-3 or TRBV12-4 to TRBJ2-6; no clear D gene. Trimming pared 4 bases from V and 2 bases from J, leaving 6 bases between. The CDR3 is 14 residues long. The CDR3 DNA sequence: TGTGCCAGCAGTTGGCAGGCTGGGGCCAACGTCCTGACTTTC. As protein: CASSWQAGANVLTF.

This clonotype was counted at least ten times. The rearrangement joins TRBV20-1 to TRBJ2-1; possibly TRBD2 for D (5 bases). This CDR3 has 14 amino acids. Germline values: CDR1 DFQATT, CDR2 SNEGSKA (reference sequence). V gave up 5 bases and J gave up 3 bases, with 14 bases separating them. The CDR3 is CSAPPVGDYNEQFF. CDR3 bases: TGCAGTGCTCCCCCTGTGGGAGACTACAATGAGCAGTTCTTC.

This clonotype has more than one count but fewer than ten. V gene TRBV7-9 combines with J gene TRBJ2-7; no reliable D call. CDR1 and CDR2 (germline): SEHNR, FQNEAQ (reference sequence). This CDR3 has 12 amino acids. Trimming removed 5 bases from V and 2 bases from J, with 7 bases in between. The DNA for the CDR3 is TGTGCCAGCAGCGGGCAAGCCTACGAGCAGTACTTC. It specifies CASSGQAYEQYF.

This clonotype was found a few times. The V call is TRBV30, the J call TRBJ2-7; D may be TRBD1 (5 bases). The CDR3 is made up of 13 amino acids. V lost 2 bases and J 4 bases, leaving 12 bases between the germline ends. Germline V gene data show CDR1 as GTSNPN and CDR2 as SVGIG (reference sequence). CDR3 sequence reads: CAWSKGLSYEQYF. The CDR3 DNA follows: TGTGCCTGGAGTAAGGGGTTATCTTACGAGCAGTACTTC.